Shown below are 32 T cell receptor beta chains from a single sample sequenced in a study of blood T cell repertoires in COVID-19. TCRdb's copy holds only in-frame clones and misses some; the assay was immunoSEQ multiplex PCR. The data hold some 250,000 clones, with 81% observed a single time. The sample consisted of peripheral blood. These receptors all stem from a woman aged 80 or over with acute or convalescent COVID-19.

This chain connects TRBV4-1 to TRBJ1-1; 8 nucleotides line up with TRBD1. V was clipped by 1 base and J by 8 bases; unmatched bases: 15. CDR3 length equals 17 residues. The germline V gene encodes CDR1 MGHRA and CDR2 YSYEKL. In DNA form, the CDR3 reads TGCGCCAGCAGCCAAGTCGGCGGAAGGGACAGGCGCCAGGAAGCTTTCTTT. Translating it yields CASSQVGGRDRRQEAFF.

This clone was counted many times. The CDR3 region is CASSFRTGDEQYF. DNA of the CDR3: TGTGCCAGCAGCTTCCGGACAGGGGACGAGCAGTACTTC. The gene calls are TRBV7-2 and TRBJ2-7; TRBD1 aligns across 9 bases. The length of the CDR3 is 13 residues. The J segment lost 5 bases and the V segment lost 3 bases, leaving 2 bases of the junction unmatched. Germline values: CDR1 SGHTA, CDR2 FQGNSA.

The genes are TRBV25-1 and TRBJ2-1, with 11 bases identical to TRBD2. The CDR3 totals 15 residues. Germline V gives CDR1 MGHDK, CDR2 SYGVNS. V lost 6 bases, J lost 4 bases, and 5 bases stayed unmatched. CDR3 residues: CASRQGTSGYNEQFF. CDR3 DNA: TGTGCCAGCAGGCAAGGGACTAGCGGATACAATGAGCAGTTCTTC.

The J gene is TRBJ1-2, the V gene TRBV6-2 or TRBV6-3; 7 nucleotides align to TRBD1. CDR3 length: 13 amino acids. The junction had 6 bases not matched to a gene; V was cut back by 3 bases and J by 8 bases. Looked up from germline, CDR1 is MNHEY and CDR2 is SVGEGT. The CDR3 sequence is CASSYTRGPGYTF. DNA for the CDR3: TGTGCCAGCAGTTATACAAGGGGGCCCGGCTACACCTTC.

V is TRBV30 and J is TRBJ1-1; D possibly corresponds to TRBD1 (5 bases). Germline CDR1 is GTSNPN and CDR2 is SVGIG (reference sequence). Trimming cost V 1 base and J 2 bases, with 17 bases left between them. The CDR3 runs 16 residues. In nucleotides, the CDR3 is TGTGCCTGGAGTGGCGGGACGGGACGCCAAAACACTGAAGCTTTCTTT. Its translation is CAWSGGTGRQNTEAFF.

This chain links TRBV12-3 or TRBV12-4 with TRBJ2-7; maybe TRBD1 (5 bases). The CDR3 loop spans 13 amino acids. V was pared by 1 base and J by 4 bases, with 8 bases between. For the CDR3, the DNA is TGTGCCAGCAGTTTAGACAGGCGGTACGAGCAGTACTTC. Encoded protein: CASSLDRRYEQYF.

The chain joins TRBV28 to TRBJ1-6; D is perhaps TRBD1 (5 bases). The CDR3 spans 14 residues. Germline V gives CDR1 MDHEN, CDR2 SYDVKM. CDR3 sequence: CACRGGINNSPLHF. The CDR3 DNA is TGTGCTTGTCGGGGGGGTATTAATAATTCACCCCTCCACTTT.

The chain couples TRBV3-1 (or the pseudogene TRBV3-2) to TRBJ2-3; 7 nucleotides line up with TRBD1. The trim removed 7 bases at V and 6 bases at J, leaving 7 bases unmatched. Germline values: CDR1 LGHDT, CDR2 YNNKEL (reference sequence). The CDR3 length is 13 residues. This CDR3 reads CASINKGADTQYF. The DNA for the CDR3 is TGTGCCAGCATCAACAAGGGGGCTGATACGCAGTATTTT.

This sequence joins TRBV5-1 and TRBJ2-5; the match to TRBD2 covers 16 bases. CDR3 length: 18 residues. Germline values: CDR1 SGHRS, CDR2 YFSETQ. The J segment lost 1 base and the V segment lost 5 bases, leaving 8 bases of the junction unmatched. CDR3 coding DNA: TGCGCCAGCAGGTCGGGACTAGCGGGGGGGCCGGGCCAAGAGACCCAGTACTTC. It translates to CASRSGLAGGPGQETQYF.

The chain is built from TRBV10-3 and TRBJ2-3; 7 nucleotides match TRBD1. After removal of 0 bases from V and 4 bases from J, the junction contained 4 bases not matched to a gene. CDR1 is ENHRY, CDR2 SYGVKD, per germline. This CDR3 is 15 amino acids long. The CDR3 loop is CAISESVQGADTQYF. The CDR3 nucleotides are TGTGCCATCAGTGAGTCAGTCCAGGGGGCAGATACGCAGTATTTT.

The chain employs TRBV15 and TRBJ2-2; D uncertain. This CDR3 is 12 amino acids long. V was trimmed by 1 base and J by 5 bases, leaving 2 bases between them. CDR1 and CDR2 (germline): LNHNV, YYDKDF (reference sequence). Here the CDR3 reads CATSRATGELFF. CDR3 nucleotides: TGTGCCACCAGCAGAGCTACCGGGGAGCTGTTTTTT.

The chain uses TRBV2 and TRBJ1-1; no firm D call. Deletions cut 0 bases from V and 11 bases from J, with 7 bases between. This CDR3 is 11 amino acids long. Germline values: CDR1 SNHLY, CDR2 FYNNEI. In DNA, the CDR3 is TGTGCCAGCAGTGAAGCTCCCGTGGCTTTCTTT. Protein sequence: CASSEAPVAFF.

This chain links TRBV5-4 with TRBJ1-1; 8 nucleotides align to TRBD1. CDR1 and CDR2 from the germline V gene are SGHNT and YYREEE (reference sequence). The CDR3 is 13 residues long. The V gene end was trimmed by 4 bases and the J gene end by 6 bases; junction bases not matched to a gene: 5. The CDR3 nucleotides are TGTGCCAGCAGCCTGGCAGGGGGCGCTGAAGCTTTCTTT. This codes for CASSLAGGAEAFF.

The chain joins TRBV19 to TRBJ2-7; TRBD2 agrees at 14 bases. CDR1 is LNHDA, CDR2 SQIVND, per germline (reference sequence). Trimming removed 5 bases from V and 6 bases from J; junction bases left unmatched: 9. This CDR3 has 16 residues. The CDR3 spells CASSAGTSGGEFEQYF. The DNA of the CDR3 is TGTGCCAGTAGTGCGGGGACTAGCGGGGGAGAGTTCGAGCAGTACTTC.

In nucleotides, the CDR3 is TGTGCCAGCAGTTCCACTTACAATGAGCAGTTCTTC. This translates into CASSSTYNEQFF. The chain employs TRBV6-5 and TRBJ2-1; D gene uncertain. The V and J ends lost 4 bases and 4 bases respectively, with 5 bases between them. CDR1 MNHEY and CDR2 SVGAGI come from the germline V gene. This CDR3 is 12 amino acids long.

The rearrangement joins TRBV28 to TRBJ1-5, with TRBD1 matching 9 bases. CDR1 is MDHEN and CDR2 is SYDVKM in the germline V gene. The CDR3 consists of 16 residues. After removal of 8 bases from V and 1 base from J, the junction contained 9 bases not matched to a gene. This chain's CDR3 is CASGLTTGGSNQPQHF. The CDR3 nucleotides read TGTGCCAGCGGGCTTACGACAGGGGGGAGCAATCAGCCCCAGCATTTT.

The chain carries TRBV7-2 and TRBJ1-1; D is ambiguous. Trimming took 0 bases from V and 4 from J, leaving 6 bases between them. CDR1 and CDR2 from the germline V gene are SGHTA and FQGNSA. CDR3 length equals 13 residues. This CDR3 reads CASSLAPGTEAFF. The CDR3 bases are TGTGCCAGCAGCTTAGCGCCGGGCACTGAAGCTTTCTTT.

J is TRBJ1-1 and V is TRBV7-2, with D perhaps matching TRBD1 (5 bases). Germline lookup yields CDR1 SGHTA and CDR2 FQGNSA. The CDR3 loop spans 14 amino acids. Trimming took 2 bases from V and 7 from J, leaving 14 bases between them. The DNA for the CDR3 is TGTGCCAGCAGCTTACAGGGTGGAGTCGGTGAAGCTTTCTTT. Encoded protein: CASSLQGGVGEAFF.

The rearrangement links TRBV28 to TRBJ2-2, with TRBD1 matching 8 bases. Germline CDR1 is MDHEN and CDR2 is SYDVKM. This CDR3 has 19 residues. The J segment lost 5 bases and the V segment lost 3 bases, leaving 17 bases of the junction unmatched. The CDR3 region is CASSFPTTTSGGWTGELFF. The CDR3 coding sequence is TGTGCCAGCAGTTTTCCTACTACAACCTCAGGGGGCTGGACCGGGGAGCTGTTTTTT.

The chain uses TRBV10-3 and TRBJ1-1; TRBD1 agrees at 7 bases. Trimming took 0 bases from V and 0 from J; bases not matched to a gene: 1. In germline, CDR1 is ENHRY, CDR2 SYGVKD. This CDR3 spans 15 amino acids. The CDR3 protein is CAISESTGVNTEAFF. CDR3 DNA: TGTGCCATCAGTGAGTCTACAGGGGTGAACACTGAAGCTTTCTTT.

The genes are TRBV19 and TRBJ2-2; TRBD2 agrees at 9 bases. Looked up from germline, CDR1 is LNHDA and CDR2 is SQIVND (reference sequence). This CDR3 has 15 residues. Trimming took 7 bases from V and 5 from J; bases not matched to a gene: 8. The CDR3 DNA follows: TGTGCCAGTACCAGCGGGGGGTTCCGGACCGGGGAGCTGTTTTTT. Protein sequence: CASTSGGFRTGELFF.

The chain carries TRBV4-1 and TRBJ2-3; 14 nucleotides agree with TRBD2. J gave up 6 bases and V 2 bases, and 1 base lay outside the gene matches. The CDR3 consists of 15 residues. Per the germline V gene, CDR1 is MGHRA and CDR2 is YSYEKL. CDR3 amino acids: CASSQRLAGGDTQYF. The CDR3 nucleotides are TGCGCCAGCAGCCAAAGACTAGCGGGAGGGGATACGCAGTATTTT.

This clone was seen only a few times. The CDR3 region is CASSSRDRGNTEAFF. The CDR3 nucleotides are TGTGCCAGCAGTTCCCGGGACAGGGGGAACACTGAAGCTTTCTTT. The rearrangement links TRBV6-5 to TRBJ1-1, with 10 bases aligning to TRBD1. V trimming: 4 bases; J trimming: 1 base; junction bases outside the gene matches: 3. Germline assignment: CDR1 MNHEY and CDR2 SVGAGI. The CDR3 length is 15 residues.

This clone showed up just once. The chain joins TRBV5-5 to TRBJ1-1; D gene unclear. Between the trimmed V and J ends, which lost 1 base and 2 bases, there was a span of 6 bases. The CDR3 totals 13 residues. CDR1 and CDR2 (germline): SGHKS, YYEKEE (reference sequence). The chain's CDR3 is CASSLTPNTEAFF. In DNA, the CDR3 is TGTGCCAGCAGCTTGACACCAAACACTGAAGCTTTCTTT.

The chain is built from TRBV7-2 and TRBJ2-7; D is unclear. Germline assignment: CDR1 SGHTA and CDR2 FQGNSA. This CDR3 is built from 15 residues. Trimming removed 5 bases from V and 2 bases from J, with 16 bases in between. Here the CDR3 DNA reads TGTGCCAGCAGCCCCGGGTCGGTCCCCCCCTACGAGCAGTACTTC. Protein: CASSPGSVPPYEQYF.

V and J are TRBV18 and TRBJ2-7; perhaps TRBD1 as D (6 bases). Germline values: CDR1 KGHSH, CDR2 LQKENI. This CDR3 spans 12 amino acids. The germline V and J ends were trimmed by 4 bases and 3 bases, with 7 bases remaining between them. DNA of the CDR3: TGTGCCAGCTCACAGGACAGCTACGAGCAGTACTTC. This translates into CASSQDSYEQYF.

The rearrangement links TRBV3-1 (or the pseudogene TRBV3-2) to TRBJ1-6, with D unclear. The CDR3 runs 14 residues. Germline CDR1 is LGHDT and CDR2 is YNNKEL (reference sequence). The V and J ends lost 1 base and 10 bases respectively, with 11 bases between them. The CDR3: CASSQVSSLSPLHF. Written as DNA, the CDR3 is TGTGCCAGCAGCCAAGTCTCCTCTTTGTCACCCCTCCACTTT.

The chain has TRBV23-1 and TRBJ2-1; 8 bases align to TRBD2. TRBV23-1 belongs to the ORF category, with a function that is uncertain. This CDR3 spans 15 amino acids. V lost 3 bases, J lost 4 bases, and 5 bases stayed unmatched. This CDR3 is CASSHKRGPYNEQFF. In DNA, the CDR3 is TGCGCCAGCAGTCATAAGCGGGGGCCGTACAATGAGCAGTTCTTC.

CDR3 DNA sequence: TGTGCCAGCAGTTACTCCCGACCGGTCCAGGATGAAAAACTGTTTTTT. It specifies CASSYSRPVQDEKLFF. This chain connects TRBV28 to TRBJ1-4, with unresolved D. This CDR3 is built from 16 residues. V lost 4 bases to trimming and J lost 6 bases, with 18 bases between them. Germline V gene data show CDR1 as MDHEN and CDR2 as SYDVKM.

V gene TRBV25-1 combines with J gene TRBJ1-4; tentative D call: TRBD1 (5 bases). The CDR3 covers 12 residues. Trimming pared 6 bases from V and 6 bases from J, leaving 8 bases between. Germline CDR1 MGHDK, CDR2 SYGVNS. CDR3 sequence (DNA): TGTGCCAGCAGACAGGCTCATGAAAAACTGTTTTTT. It translates to CASRQAHEKLFF.

This chain connects TRBV6-1 to TRBJ2-1; 9 bases align to TRBD2. Germline CDR1 and CDR2: MNHNS and SASEGT. V trimming: 2 bases; J trimming: 8 bases; junction bases outside the gene matches: 7. The CDR3 totals 15 residues. The CDR3 reads CASSENAGGIDEQFF. DNA for the CDR3: TGTGCCAGCAGTGAAAATGCGGGGGGGATCGATGAGCAGTTCTTC.

The chain links TRBV14 to TRBJ1-4; D not certain. This CDR3 is built from 14 residues. Trimming took off 4 bases at V and 2 bases at J, with 8 bases between the two ends. Germline V gene data show CDR1 as SGHDN and CDR2 as FVKESK. In DNA, the CDR3 is TGTGCCAGCAGCCCTTTGGCCACTAATGAAAAACTGTTTTTT. Its translation: CASSPLATNEKLFF. Using reference TRBV14 and TRBJ1-4 for the parts outside the CDR3, the full variable domain is EAGVTQFPSHSVIEKGQTVTLRCDPISGHDNLYWYRRVMGKEIKFLLHFVKESKQDESGMPNNRFLAERTGGTYSTLKVQPAELEDSGVYFCASSPLATNEKLFFGSGTQLSVL.